The T cell receptor (beta chain) under discussion was sequenced for a study of T cell responses to AZD1222 COVID-19 vaccine. Broader study findings: No repertoire was sampled before or during the peak T cell response, only after it. Of spike-specific TCRs, nearly half reportedly target regions left unmutated in variants. Spike regions recognized by vaccine-associated CD4 TCRs spanned the protein, led by 160-218 and 743-854.

Produced via immunoSEQ multiplex PCR; TCRdb's table is partial and in-frame only. The sample data list 150,000 or so clones. Worth noting for this clone: What it recognizes is unknown.

This CDR3 region has 13 residues. The germline CDR1 and CDR2 sequences are SNHLY and FYNNEI. V shed 5 bases and J 7 bases; nucleotides not matched to a gene: 4. The V call is TRBV2, the J call TRBJ1-5, with 8 bases aligning to TRBD1. Input material: peripheral blood. This sequence originates from an adult in good health. CDR3 nucleotides: TGTGCCAGCAGTTTTGACAGGGGCCAGCCCCAGCATTTT. Translated: CASSFDRGQPQHF.